The T cell receptor (beta chain) described here comes from a study of cytomegalovirus exposure and HLA in healthy donors. About the research overall: As released early, the data held 70 million to 100 million unique TCRs from HLA-typed donors. The study's findings and limits: In a later analysis, a genetic analysis reported fewer productive-TCR N-insertions in an Asian-associated ancestry cluster than the cohort average. V- and J-gene trimming of TCR beta was linked (in a later analysis) to a missense DCLRE1C variant. Among TCR beta chains, those listed as cytomegalovirus-associated numbered over 150.

As concerns this clone: Its antigen is undetermined.

Vbeta (60) and Jbeta (13) primers were used in the PCR. TCRdb's table, derived via immunoSEQ multiplex PCR, lists solely in-frame clones and lacks some. The table lists roughly 100,000 clones, roughly three quarters of them singletons. This receptor was taken from a man aged 25 to 40 in good health and CMV-seronegative. The specimen sequenced was PBMCs.

In DNA form, the CDR3 reads TGTGCCAGCAGCTTGTACGTGACGGACTTTAGCTCCTACGAGCAGTACTTC. It encodes CASSLYVTDFSSYEQYF. The chain carries TRBV5-8 and TRBJ2-7; TRBD2 is a possible D gene (5 bases). The germline gives CDR1 SGHTS, CDR2 YDEGEE. The ends were cut back, 1 base at V and 0 bases at J, with 17 bases in the middle. The CDR3 sequence is 17 residues long.